This T cell receptor (beta chain) emerged from a study of tumor-infiltrating lymphocytes in primary liver carcinoma. Study summary: Every sample contained roughly 3.5 to 7.13 million productive TCRbeta reads, and these numbers were similar from one tissue type to another.

Co-extracted RNA and DNA came from around 20-30 mg of unsorted bulk tissue. cDNA specific to TCR beta was made from approximately 500 ng of total RNA, with a constant-region primer employed for priming. Employing slightly modified ARM-PCR, three nested multiplex PCR rounds were run, and these gave rise to the TCR beta libraries. With TRBV1-TRBV30 forward primers and a C-beta reverse primer, the first two PCR rounds were run for 10 cycles each. TCRdb independently ran MiXCR on the multiplex PCR reads; one entry per CDR3 protein. This table has 80,000 to 100,000 distinct CDR3 sequences, just under 70% appearing once. V shed 0 bases and J shed 2 bases, with 18 bases lying between them. CDR3 size: 17 residues. Looked up from germline, CDR1 is SGHKS and CDR2 is YYEKEE (reference sequence).

The chain links TRBV5-5 to TRBJ2-7; D remains ambiguous. The source of this sequence is a man aged 40-50 years with primary liver carcinoma and hepatitis B virus infection. The specimen sequenced was tumor-adjacent normal liver tissue. This CDR3 reads CASSLEQHLTRPYEQYF. CDR3 nucleotide sequence: TGTGCCAGCAGCTTGGAGCAACACCTGACTCGGCCCTACGAGCAGTACTTC.